The rows below give T cell receptor beta chains drawn from one sample of a study of blood T cell repertoires in COVID-19. Sequencing used immunoSEQ multiplex PCR; TCRdb keeps in-frame clones, though not all of them. The sample yields roughly 430,000 clones, nearly 90% seen once. Sequences were obtained from PBMCs or T cells enriched from blood (not recorded which). These receptors came from a woman between 35 and 50 years old with acute COVID-19. The CDR3 runs from the conserved cysteine through the conserved F or W. The D gene is left open where the match is weak. Only part of the rows carry a size: once, few, many, or a class if the clone is expanded.

v_gene	j_gene	d_gene	abundance	CDR3nt	CDR3aa
TRBV5-1	TRBJ2-2	TRBD2	NA	TGCGCCAGCAGGACCCTAGCGGGGGACACCGGGGAGCTGTTTTTT	CASRTLAGDTGELFF
TRBV24-1	TRBJ2-1	TRBD2	once	TGTGCCACCAGTGATATAGCGGGGGGCAGGAATGAGCAGTTCTTC	CATSDIAGGRNEQFF
TRBV5-8	TRBJ2-3	TRBD1	NA	TGTGCCAGCAGCTTGGAGGCCGGGACAGGGGTTTTGGTTAGCACAGATACGCAGTATTTT	CASSLEAGTGVLVSTDTQYF
TRBV6-5	TRBJ2-1	NA	once	TGTGCCAGCAAGCTAGCGAACCAGCAGCAGTTCTTC	CASKLANQQQFF
TRBV7-9	TRBJ2-1	TRBD1	NA	TGTGCCAGCAGCTGGGGGACAGGGAATAACAATGAGCAGTTCTTC	CASSWGTGNNNEQFF
TRBV18	TRBJ1-3	NA	NA	TGTGCCAGCTCACCAAACAGGGAGCCTGGAAACACCATATATTTT	CASSPNREPGNTIYF
TRBV15	TRBJ2-7	NA	NA	TGTGCCACCAGTAACAGGGTTTCCTACGAGCAGTACTTC	CATSNRVSYEQYF
TRBV19	TRBJ2-2	TRBD2	NA	TGTGCCAGTAGTATAAGGTCAGCGGGGTACACCGGGGAGCTGTTTTTT	CASSIRSAGYTGELFF
TRBV19	TRBJ1-5	NA	NA	TGTGCCAGTAGCCCCGGGTCAGAGGGAAATCAGCCCCAGCATTTT	CASSPGSEGNQPQHF
TRBV7-2	TRBJ2-2	NA	few	TGTGCCAGCAGCCCTGCGGCGCGGGCCGGGGAGCTGTTTTTT	CASSPAARAGELFF
TRBV20-1	TRBJ1-1	NA	NA	TGCAGTGCTAACAGGGCTTCTGAAGCTTTCTTT	CSANRASEAFF
TRBV9	TRBJ2-1	NA	NA	TGTGCCAGCAGCGTAGGTCGAGGGGGGGCCTTCTTCTACAATGAGCAGTTCTTC	CASSVGRGGAFFYNEQFF
TRBV5-1	TRBJ2-7	NA	once	TGCGCCAGCAGCTTGATCACAGGGAGAACCTACGAGCAGTACTTC	CASSLITGRTYEQYF
TRBV13	TRBJ2-2	NA	NA	TGTGCCAGCAGCTTACAGCCCGGGTGGACCGGGGAGCTGTTTTTT	CASSLQPGWTGELFF
TRBV6-5	TRBJ2-1	TRBD2	NA	TGTGCCAGCAGTACTAGCGACGAGCAGTTCTTC	CASSTSDEQFF
TRBV4-1	TRBJ2-7	NA	NA	TGCGCCAGCAGCCAAGATCTGTCCTACGAGCAGTACTTC	CASSQDLSYEQYF
TRBV5-4	TRBJ2-1	TRBD2	NA	TGTGCCAGCAGCCATCGGCGGGGGGAGTCCTACAATGAGCAGTTCTTC	CASSHRRGESYNEQFF
TRBV6-2/TRBV6-3	TRBJ2-7	TRBD1	NA	TGTGCCAGCAGTTTCAGGGGGCGGTGGGAGCAGTACTTC	CASSFRGRWEQYF
TRBV2	TRBJ1-5	NA	NA	TGTGCCAGCACCCAAGGGGGTCAAGTGGTGCCCCAGCATTTT	CASTQGGQVVPQHF
TRBV5-1	TRBJ1-6	NA	once	TGCGCCAGCAAGTCTCAACAGGGAGTCAACTCCTATAATTCACCCCTCCACTTT	CASKSQQGVNSYNSPLHF
TRBV15	TRBJ1-1	NA	NA	TGTGCCACCAGCCCCTACAGGGTAGACACTGAAGCTTTCTTT	CATSPYRVDTEAFF
TRBV7-9	TRBJ1-2	NA	NA	TGTGCCAGCAGCAGAACAGCCAACTATGGCTACACCTTC	CASSRTANYGYTF
TRBV5-1	TRBJ1-1	NA	NA	TGCGCCAGCAGCTTGGGAGGAGTGGGCACTGAAGCTTTCTTT	CASSLGGVGTEAFF
TRBV24-1	TRBJ2-5	TRBD1	NA	TGTGCCACCAGTGACCAGAGGGACAGTCAAGAGACCCAGTACTTC	CATSDQRDSQETQYF
TRBV7-9	TRBJ1-3	NA	once	TGTGCCAGCAGCTTATCGGGGACACGGGGGGACACCATATATTTT	CASSLSGTRGDTIYF
TRBV6-5	TRBJ1-6	NA	NA	TGTGCCAGCAGTTACATCGGACTGAATAATTCACCCCTCCACTTT	CASSYIGLNNSPLHF
TRBV12-5	TRBJ1-2	TRBD1	NA	TGTGCTAGTGGTTTGGTATCAGGGGGTGATGGCTACACCTTC	CASGLVSGGDGYTF
TRBV23-1	TRBJ1-3	NA	NA	TGCGCCAGCAGTCAATCGAGAGGGAATCCCTTGAGAAACACCATATATTTT	CASSQSRGNPLRNTIYF
TRBV19	TRBJ2-7	NA	NA	TGTGCCAGTAGGCCGGCGGGCCCAACGGCGTACGAGCAGTACTTC	CASRPAGPTAYEQYF
TRBV2	TRBJ1-2	TRBD1	NA	TGTGCCAGCAGTGGGACAGGCCTTACCAACTATGGCTACACCTTC	CASSGTGLTNYGYTF
TRBV27	TRBJ2-6	TRBD1	NA	TGTGCCAGCAGTCCGGGGACAGTTGGGGCCAACGTCCTGACTTTC	CASSPGTVGANVLTF